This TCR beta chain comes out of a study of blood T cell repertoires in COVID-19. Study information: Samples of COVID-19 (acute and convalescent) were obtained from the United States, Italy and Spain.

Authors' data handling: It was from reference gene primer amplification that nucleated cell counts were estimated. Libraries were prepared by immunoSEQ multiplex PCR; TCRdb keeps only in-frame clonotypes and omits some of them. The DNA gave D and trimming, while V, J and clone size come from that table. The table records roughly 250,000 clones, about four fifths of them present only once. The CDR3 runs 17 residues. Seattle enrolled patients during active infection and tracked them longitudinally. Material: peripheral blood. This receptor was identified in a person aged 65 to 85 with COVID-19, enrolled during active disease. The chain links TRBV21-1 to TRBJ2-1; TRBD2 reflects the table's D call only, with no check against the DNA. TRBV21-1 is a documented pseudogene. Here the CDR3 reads CASSKGSSGPNYNEQFF. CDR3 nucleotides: TGTGCCAGCAGCAAAGGATCTAGCGGCCCAAACTACAATGAGCAGTTCTTC.